Below are 10 T cell receptor beta chains sequenced from a single sample in a study of tumor-infiltrating lymphocytes in localized non-small cell lung cancer. Profiled with immunoSEQ multiplex PCR; TCRdb holds only in-frame clones, not every one. Here the sample spans 13,000 or so clones, 79% being singletons. The specimen sequenced was lung tumor tissue. The receptors stem from a human donor with non-small cell lung cancer.

This clone was seen just once. At one boundary the junction diverges from the germline segment, which might be a read error. The chain carries TRBV14 and TRBJ2-2; D may be TRBD2 (5 bases). Germline V lookup: CDR1 SGHDN, CDR2 FVKESK. The CDR3 spans 14 residues. The CDR3 loop reads CASSQETWSGKLFF. CDR3 bases: TGTGCCAGCAGCCAAGAGACGTGGTCCGGGAAGCTGTTTTTT.

This sequence joins TRBV5-4 and TRBJ2-6; TRBD2 matches 14 bases. Per the germline V gene, CDR1 is SGHNT and CDR2 is YYREEE (reference sequence). Trimming at V came to 4 bases and at J to 1 base, leaving 7 bases not matched to a gene. The CDR3 loop spans 19 amino acids. In nucleotides, the CDR3 is TGTGCCAGCAGCGGCGGACTAGCGGGGGGCCGATCTGGGGCCAACGTCCTGACTTTC. Translation gives CASSGGLAGGRSGANVLTF.

The chain couples TRBV13 to TRBJ2-4; D gene unclear. CDR3 size: 14 residues. The germline gives CDR1 PRHDT, CDR2 FYEKMQ (reference sequence). The V end lost 5 bases, the J end lost 5 bases, and 13 bases lay between the germline ends. CDR3 bases: TGTGCCAGCAGCGTAAGGGCCGCCCAAAACATTCAGTACTTC. Its translation: CASSVRAAQNIQYF.

The V and J genes are TRBV5-6 and TRBJ2-5; 9 bases agree with TRBD2. CDR3 length: 16 amino acids. The germline gives CDR1 SGHDT, CDR2 YYEEEE. J was trimmed by 2 bases and V by 1 base; bases with no gene match: 6. This CDR3 reads CASSLRLAVEQETQYF. In DNA form, the CDR3 reads TGTGCCAGCAGCTTGCGACTAGCGGTAGAACAAGAGACCCAGTACTTC.

The rearrangement uses TRBV28 and TRBJ1-2; D gene uncertain. CDR1 MDHEN and CDR2 SYDVKM come from the germline V gene. The CDR3 runs to 14 residues. V was clipped by 3 bases and J by 3 bases, with 11 bases between them. The CDR3 reads CASSLEERDYGYTF. DNA for the CDR3: TGTGCCAGCAGTTTGGAGGAAAGGGACTATGGCTACACCTTC.

The chain uses TRBV5-1 and TRBJ1-3, with TRBD1 matching 7 bases. V shed 0 bases and J 3 bases; nucleotides not matched to a gene: 6. The length of the CDR3 is 16 residues. Germline V gives CDR1 SGHRS, CDR2 YFSETQ. The CDR3 DNA reads as TGCGCCAGCAGCTTGGGGGCCACAGGGGTTGGAAACACCATATATTTT. Protein sequence: CASSLGATGVGNTIYF.

This clone was detected once. This sequence joins TRBV29-1 and TRBJ2-3; tentative D call: TRBD2 (6 bases). The germline CDR1 and CDR2 sequences are SQVTM and ANQGSEA. Deletions cut 5 bases from V and 8 bases from J, with 8 bases between. This CDR3 is built from 10 residues. Written as DNA, the CDR3 is TGCAGCGTTAACGGGGGTACGCAGTATTTT. This codes for CSVNGGTQYF.

The gene calls are TRBV9 and TRBJ1-1; weak D call: TRBD1 (6 bases). Trimming pared 0 bases from V and 1 base from J, leaving 22 bases between. The CDR3 has 19 amino acids. Germline CDR1 is SGDLS and CDR2 is YYNGEE. The CDR3 loop is CASSVVPGTGGAGNTEAFF. DNA for the CDR3: TGTGCCAGCAGCGTAGTTCCAGGGACGGGGGGCGCCGGGAACACTGAAGCTTTCTTT.

The rearrangement links TRBV10-3 to TRBJ1-3; D remains unclear. The CDR3 is made up of 11 amino acids. Germline CDR1 is ENHRY and CDR2 is SYGVKD. V lost 8 bases to trimming and J lost 1 base, with 3 bases between them. CDR3 residues: CAIGSGNTIYF. As DNA, the CDR3 is TGTGCCATCGGGTCTGGAAACACCATATATTTT.

This clone was seen once. This chain links TRBV9 with TRBJ1-5; 8 bases fit TRBD1. Germline CDR1 reads SGDLS; CDR2 reads YYNGEE. The CDR3 is 19 amino acids. Trimming cost V 0 bases and J 0 bases; bases outside gene matches: 11. The CDR3 sequence: CASSVVAGGARYSNQPQHF. The CDR3 DNA follows: TGTGCCAGCAGCGTAGTGGCAGGGGGCGCGAGGTATAGCAATCAGCCCCAGCATTTT.